This section outlines one T cell receptor beta chain sequence together with its context. V was pared by 1 base and J by 6 bases, with 10 bases between. Looked up from germline, CDR1 is LNHNV and CDR2 is YYDKDF (reference sequence). The CDR3 runs to 13 residues. This entry comes from a study of shared T cell receptors in the human thymus. Here immunoSEQ multiplex PCR was the method, and the copy in TCRdb shows in-frame clones only, minus some. The table has a few hundred thousand clones, around 95% seen once. The TCR originated in a human donor. The sample consisted of thymocytes. The chain combines TRBV15 with TRBJ2-7; possibly TRBD2 for D (7 bases). The CDR3 reads CATSRARGAEQYF. The CDR3 DNA sequence: TGTGCCACCAGCAGAGCCCGGGGGGCCGAGCAGTACTTC. Based on the CDR3 plus reference TRBV15 and TRBJ2-7, the full variable domain is DAMVIQNPRYQVTQFGKPVTLSCSQTLNHNVMYWYQQKSSQAPKLLFHYYDKDFNNEADTPDNFQSRRPNTSFCFLDIRSPGLGDTAMYLCATSRARGAEQYFGPGTRLTVT.